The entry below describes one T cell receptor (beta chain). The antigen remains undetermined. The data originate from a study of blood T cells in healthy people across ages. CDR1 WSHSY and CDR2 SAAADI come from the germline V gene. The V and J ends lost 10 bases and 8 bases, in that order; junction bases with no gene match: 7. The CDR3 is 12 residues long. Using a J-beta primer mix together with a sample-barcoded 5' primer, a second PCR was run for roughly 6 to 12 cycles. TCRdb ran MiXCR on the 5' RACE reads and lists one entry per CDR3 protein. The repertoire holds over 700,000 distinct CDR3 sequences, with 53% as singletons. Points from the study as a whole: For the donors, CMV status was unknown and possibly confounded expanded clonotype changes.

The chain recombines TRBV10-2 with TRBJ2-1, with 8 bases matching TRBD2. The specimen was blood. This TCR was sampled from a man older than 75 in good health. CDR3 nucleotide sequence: TGCGCCATCCCCGGGACTAGATATGAGCAGTTCTTC. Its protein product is CAIPGTRYEQFF.